The entry that follows covers one T cell receptor beta chain sequence. The entry originates in a study of blood T cell repertoires in COVID-19. Original processing methods: Reference gene primers were amplified, and this amplification served to estimate nucleated cell counts. TCRdb's table, derived via immunoSEQ multiplex PCR, lists solely in-frame clones and lacks some. V and J calls and clone size follow that table, whereas D and trimming were derived from the DNA. The sample lists under 250,000 clones, 60% to 85% occurring once. The germline V gene has CDR1 LGHDT and CDR2 YNNKEL (reference sequence). V dropped 0 bases and J dropped 8 bases, with 13 bases sitting between them. The CDR3 is made up of 14 amino acids.

The chain recombines TRBV3-1 (or the pseudogene TRBV3-2) with TRBJ1-2; D ambiguous. Sequencing was carried out using peripheral blood. The clonotype originates from a woman between 70 and 85 years old with acute or convalescent COVID-19. The chain's CDR3 is CASSQESRGGGYTF. Written as DNA, the CDR3 is TGTGCCAGCAGCCAAGAGTCCCGAGGAGGAGGCTACACCTTC.